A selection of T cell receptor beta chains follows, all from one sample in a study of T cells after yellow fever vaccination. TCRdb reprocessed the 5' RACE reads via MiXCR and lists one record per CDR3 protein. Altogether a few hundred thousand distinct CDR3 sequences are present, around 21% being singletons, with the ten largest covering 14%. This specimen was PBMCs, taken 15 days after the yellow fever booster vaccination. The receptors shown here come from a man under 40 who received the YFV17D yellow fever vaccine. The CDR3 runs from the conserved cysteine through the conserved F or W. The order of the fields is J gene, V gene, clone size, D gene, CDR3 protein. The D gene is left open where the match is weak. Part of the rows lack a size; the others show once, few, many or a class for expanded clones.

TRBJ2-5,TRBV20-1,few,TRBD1,CSANRDRGQETQYF
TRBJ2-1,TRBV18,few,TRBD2,CASSPFRLAGGPSEQFF
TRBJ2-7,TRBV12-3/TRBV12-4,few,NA,CASSRDTAYEQYF
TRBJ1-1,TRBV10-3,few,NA,CAISQLDSGTEAFF
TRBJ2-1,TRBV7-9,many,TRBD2,CASSSGLGWTNEQFF
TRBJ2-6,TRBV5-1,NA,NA,CASNGDSPSGANVLTF
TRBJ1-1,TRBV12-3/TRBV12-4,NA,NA,CASSLGERLTEAFF
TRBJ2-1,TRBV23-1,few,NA,CASSLLSHRDNPSYNEQFF
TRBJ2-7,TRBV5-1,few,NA,CASSLGYSDEQYF
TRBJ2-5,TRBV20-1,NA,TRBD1,CSAPKQGIETQYF
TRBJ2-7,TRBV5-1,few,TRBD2,CASSYPPGTSGYEQYF
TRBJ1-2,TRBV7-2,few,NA,CASSQMTIFYGYTF
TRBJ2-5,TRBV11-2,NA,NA,CASSLDRETQETQYF
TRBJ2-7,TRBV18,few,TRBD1,CASSPVIGTGTNYEQYF